This TCR delta chain was sequenced during a study of gamma-delta T cells after stem cell transplantation. Comment on this clone: Translating this DNA gives a protein that differs at residue 11 from the TCRdb one, which belongs to a much larger clone; a read error is likely, and the protein shown is this translation.

The V gene lost 4 bases and the J gene lost 1 base, with 33 bases spanning the gap. Germline values: CDR1 GEAIGNYY, CDR2 EKD. The CDR3 sequence is 21 residues long. TCRdb re-analyzed the RT-PCR reads via CATT. Among roughly 14,000 delta-chain clones listed, almost 9.5% were seen once. The V call is TRDV2, the J call TRDJ1; no definite D call. The receptor comes from a human donor. It is not recorded whose cells these are; they may come from a transplant donor. The material sequenced was gamma-delta T cells. CDR3 in amino acids: CACDILTAAVGTNGVTDKLIF. The CDR3 coding sequence is TGTGCCTGTGATATTCTAACGGCTGCTGTCGGAACGAACGGGGTCACCGATAAACTCATCTTT.